The T cell receptor beta chain described here comes from a study of blood T cell repertoires in COVID-19. Study-level information: Some COVID-19 samples were acute and others convalescent; all came from the United States, Italy and Spain. In each case, the material was cDNA or gDNA derived from T cells, B-cell-depleted T cells, or PBMCs.

Remarks on this clone: The sample has other DNA sequences that encode this CDR3 too.

Per the original methods: Scientists estimated how many nucleated cells there were by amplifying reference gene primers. Here immunoSEQ multiplex PCR was the method, and the copy in TCRdb shows in-frame clones only, minus some. V and J calls plus clone size are reproduced from that table; the DNA served to infer D and trimming. The sample has fewer than 200,000 clones; 88% are singletons. The sample consisted of peripheral blood. This sequence was found in a man aged 40-49 years with active or convalescent COVID-19.

CDR3 amino acids: CASSQGQGGGYTF. The CDR3 DNA follows: TGTGCCAGCAGCCAAGGGCAGGGCGGCGGCTACACCTTC. V usage is TRBV3-1 (or the pseudogene TRBV3-2) and J usage is TRBJ1-2, with D possibly being TRBD1 (5 bases). This CDR3 spans 13 amino acids. The germline V gene encodes CDR1 LGHDT and CDR2 YNNKEL (reference sequence). The V gene lost 1 base and the J gene lost 8 bases, with 11 bases spanning the gap.